A single sample gave rise to the 5 T cell receptor beta chains below, sequenced in a study of shared clonotypes between healthy human individuals. Generated by immunoSEQ multiplex PCR, the TCRdb table keeps only in-frame clones and is missing some. The table includes about 450,000 clones, around 80% detected once. Sequenced input: PBMCs. These receptors originate from a woman aged 40 to 50 in good health. Some clones in this sample may be carry-over from other donors' samples.

This rearrangement joins TRBV5-1 to TRBJ1-5; D may be TRBD1 (6 bases). Germline loops: CDR1 SGHRS, CDR2 YFSETQ. There are 15 residues in the CDR3. V was shortened by 4 bases and J by 3 bases, with 14 bases between the two germline ends. The CDR3 DNA is TGCGCCAGCAGCCCGGAACAGGGAAACAATCAGCCCCAGCATTTT. It translates to CASSPEQGNNQPQHF.

The V gene is TRBV28, the J gene TRBJ2-5; 10 nucleotides align to TRBD2. The CDR3 contains 15 residues. The V segment lost 5 bases and the J segment 5 bases; nucleotides outside the gene matches: 8. The V gene's germline CDR1 is MDHEN and CDR2 SYDVKM. Here the CDR3 reads CASSASGSLRETQYF. The CDR3 nucleotides read TGTGCCAGCAGTGCTAGCGGGAGCTTGAGGGAGACCCAGTACTTC.

The chain links TRBV11-1 to TRBJ1-1; the match to TRBD1 covers 8 bases. Trimming took 5 bases from V and 10 from J; bases not matched to a gene: 3. The CDR3 contains 11 residues. In germline, CDR1 is SGHAT, CDR2 FQDESV (reference sequence). The CDR3 nucleotides read TGTGCCAGCAGCCCGACAGGGGTAGCTTTCTTT. It specifies CASSPTGVAFF.

The chain joins TRBV4-1 to TRBJ2-1, with D perhaps matching TRBD2 (6 bases). Trimming shortened V by 4 bases and J by 2 bases, and 15 bases separated the two germline ends. Germline-derived CDR1 and CDR2 are MGHRA and YSYEKL. The CDR3 spans 16 residues. The CDR3 DNA is TGCGCCAGCAGCCCGGCGCGGGGTCAAGCCTACAATGAGCAGTTCTTC. It codes for CASSPARGQAYNEQFF.

This CDR3 reads CAWSAGTGPTYGYTF. The CDR3 nucleotides are TGTGCCTGGAGCGCCGGGACAGGGCCTACCTATGGCTACACCTTC. The V and J genes are TRBV30 and TRBJ1-2, with 9 positions matching TRBD1. CDR1 GTSNPN and CDR2 SVGIG come from the germline V gene (reference sequence). The ends lost 3 bases at V and 4 bases at J; junction bases unmatched: 9. The CDR3 sequence is 15 residues long.